The clone carrying this TCR beta chain was detected ten times or more. The target antigen is unknown. The data originate from a study of T cells in Graves' hyperthyroidism and ophthalmopathy. Stable Graves' hyperthyroidism meant no ophthalmopathy progression within 18 months. Study-wide results and limits: Most expanded thyroid clonotypes above 0.001 also appeared in blood.

Amplification yielded TCR beta CDR3 regions, with RNA transcripts as the source. A set of HTBI primers served as the primers for a first-round RT-PCR of the TCR CDR3. One entry per CDR3 protein, called by TCRdb with MiXCR from the multiplex PCR reads. The profile shows 300,000 to 450,000 distinct CDR3 sequences, roughly 13% of them singletons. V lost 4 bases and J lost 3, with 7 bases in between. This CDR3 has 13 residues. Germline-derived CDR1 and CDR2 are MNHEY and SMNVEV (reference sequence). The chain uses TRBV27 and TRBJ2-1, with D maybe TRBD1 (5 bases). The TCR was taken from a woman aged 18-29 years with Graves' hyperthyroidism. Material for sequencing was blood. Here the CDR3 reads CASSSDSYNEQFF. CDR3 in DNA: TGTGCCAGCAGTTCAGACAGCTACAATGAGCAGTTCTTC.